The 27 T cell receptor beta chains below were found in one sample sequenced in a study of metastatic and nonmetastatic thyroid tumors. No patient had received any treatment before thyroid surgery. TCRdb re-called clones via MiXCR from the PCR reads. Of tens of thousands of clones listed, approximately 12% are singletons. Sample: blood. The receptors were sampled from a female donor with papillary thyroid cancer or a benign thyroid nodule (not recorded which). Some clones in this sample may be carry-over from other donors' samples.

This clone was recorded a few times. Given a much more abundant clone one base away, this may be a read error. The chain is built from TRBV27 and TRBJ1-5, with D perhaps matching TRBD1 (5 bases). Germline V gene lookup returns CDR1 MNHEY and CDR2 SMNVEV (reference sequence). Trimming pared 3 bases from V and 4 bases from J, leaving 10 bases between. CDR3 length: 14 residues. This chain's CDR3 is CASSLTVGNQPQHF. CDR3 nucleotide sequence: TGTGCCAGCAGTTTGACAGTGGGTAATCAGCCCCAGCATTTT.

This clone was seen at least ten times. The chain recombines TRBV12-3 or TRBV12-4 with TRBJ1-5; 7 bases line up with TRBD1. This CDR3 is built from 16 residues. V lost 6 bases and J lost 2; bases outside the gene matches: 10. CDR3 region: CASSRNRGIGNQPQHF. The CDR3 nucleotides are TGTGCCAGCAGCAGAAACAGGGGAATTGGCAATCAGCCCCAGCATTTT.

This clone was observed at least ten times. The chain employs TRBV19 and TRBJ2-1; TRBD2 agrees at 9 bases. The germline gives CDR1 LNHDA, CDR2 SQIVND (reference sequence). With 3 bases clipped from V and 2 bases from J, the junction kept 5 bases outside the gene matches. CDR3 length: 16 amino acids. CDR3: CASSMWLAGPYNEQFF. CDR3 in DNA: TGTGCCAGTAGTATGTGGCTAGCGGGACCCTACAATGAGCAGTTCTTC.

This clone counts as medium-sized. V is TRBV4-2 and J is TRBJ2-5, with TRBD2 identical over 7 bases. Germline CDR1 LGHNA, CDR2 YNFKEQ. The CDR3 is 17 residues long. The trim removed 1 base at V and 0 bases at J, leaving 8 bases unmatched. As DNA, the CDR3 is TGTGCCAGCAGCCAAGCGGAAGCGGGGAGGTACCAAGAGACCCAGTACTTC. Its translation: CASSQAEAGRYQETQYF.

This clone showed up many times. The gene calls are TRBV18 and TRBJ1-4, with TRBD1 as a possible D gene (6 bases). The length of the CDR3 is 15 residues. V gave up 3 bases and J gave up 4 bases, with 12 bases separating them. CDR1 is KGHSH and CDR2 is LQKENI in the germline V gene. The CDR3 DNA follows: TGTGCCAGCTCACCCTCCGGGACATTTAATGAAAAACTGTTTTTT. Translated: CASSPSGTFNEKLFF.

This clone was found many times. V is TRBV9 and J is TRBJ2-2; 8 bases are shared with TRBD1. The ends lost 3 bases at V and 4 bases at J; junction bases unmatched: 14. CDR1 and CDR2 from the germline V gene are SGDLS and YYNGEE. The CDR3 covers 18 residues. Here the CDR3 reads CASSGSGQVKPSTGELFF. CDR3 DNA: TGTGCCAGCAGCGGATCGGGACAGGTTAAGCCAAGCACCGGGGAGCTGTTTTTT.

The chain is built from TRBV2 and TRBJ1-1; 7 positions agree with TRBD1. The CDR3 spans 14 residues. The junction had 7 bases not matched to a gene; V was cut back by 5 bases and J by 4 bases. Germline values: CDR1 SNHLY, CDR2 FYNNEI. CDR3 DNA: TGTGCCAGCAGTTCTGGACAGGCACCCACTGAAGCTTTCTTT. Translating it yields CASSSGQAPTEAFF.

This clone was observed a handful of times. A clone one base away is much larger, so this may be a read error. Different DNA sequences within this sample yield the same CDR3. V usage is TRBV9 and J usage is TRBJ2-1; TRBD2 might be the D (5 bases). Germline-derived CDR1 and CDR2 are SGDLS and YYNGEE. This CDR3 spans 16 amino acids. CDR3 loop: CASTESEGSSYNEQFF. The CDR3 DNA reads as TGCGCCAGCACCGAGAGCGAGGGAAGTTCCTACAATGAGCAGTTCTTC.

The chain's CDR3 is CASSWGTSGRGDTQYF. DNA of the CDR3: TGCGCCAGCAGCTGGGGGACTAGCGGGAGAGGAGATACGCAGTATTTT. V is TRBV5-1 and J is TRBJ2-3; TRBD2 matches at 14 bases. The V and J ends lost 3 bases and 5 bases, in that order; junction bases with no gene match: 5. CDR1 and CDR2 from the germline V gene are SGHRS and YFSETQ. The CDR3 runs 16 residues.

This clone was seen more than once but under ten times. This sequence joins TRBV6-1 and TRBJ2-5; tentatively, D is TRBD1 or TRBD2 (5 bases each). This CDR3 comprises 13 residues. Germline V gene sequence: CDR1 MNHNS, CDR2 SASEGT. The V and J ends lost 3 bases and 4 bases respectively, with 9 bases between them. CDR3 region: CASSDRDLETQYF. DNA of the CDR3: TGTGCCAGCAGTGACCGGGACCTAGAGACCCAGTACTTC.

This clone was counted at least ten times. V and J are TRBV28 and TRBJ2-6; the D gene is possibly TRBD1 (5 bases). Trimming left V 1 base short and J 2 bases short, with 6 bases between. From germline, CDR1 is MDHEN and CDR2 SYDVKM. CDR3 length equals 15 residues. Written as DNA, the CDR3 is TGTGCCAGCAGTTTATTGGGGCCTGGGGCCAACGTCCTGACTTTC. It is translated as CASSLLGPGANVLTF.

This clone was counted many times. The chain recombines TRBV6-4 with TRBJ2-1; 8 bases fit TRBD2. The CDR3 covers 15 residues. Germline V lookup: CDR1 MRHNA, CDR2 SNTAGT. V was clipped by 0 bases and J by 2 bases; unmatched bases: 0. CDR3 coding DNA: TGTGCCAGCAGTGACTCGGGACTAGCCTACAATGAGCAGTTCTTC. Its protein is CASSDSGLAYNEQFF.

This clone has ten or more counts. Other DNA sequences in the sample encode the same CDR3. The chain couples TRBV12-3 or TRBV12-4 to TRBJ1-1; D gene unclear. The CDR3 runs to 13 residues. V dropped 5 bases and J dropped 8 bases, with 15 bases sitting between them. DNA for the CDR3: TGTGCCAGCAGTCCATTCTCCGCGTGGGAAGCTTTCTTT. Translated: CASSPFSAWEAFF.

This clone has at least ten counts. This sequence joins TRBV5-1 and TRBJ2-7; D is perhaps TRBD1 (5 bases). Trimming removed 3 bases at V and 4 bases at J, with 20 bases between. Germline V gene sequence: CDR1 SGHRS, CDR2 YFSETQ. This CDR3 is built from 16 residues. The DNA of the CDR3 is TGCGCCAGCAGCTCAAATCCCAGACAGCCTCTTTACGAGCAGTACTTC. Its protein product is CASSSNPRQPLYEQYF.

This clone came up many times. The genes are TRBV7-6 and TRBJ2-1, with 7 bases that match TRBD2. CDR3 length: 16 residues. The V gene's germline CDR1 is SGHVS and CDR2 FNYEAQ. Trimming removed 7 bases from V and 3 bases from J; junction bases left unmatched: 12. The CDR3 DNA is TGTGCCAGCACCACCATCAGCGGGATTAACTACAATGAGCAGTTCTTC. Its protein is CASTTISGINYNEQFF.

Comments on this clone: A read error may produce the germline difference seen at one junction end. V and J are TRBV5-1 and TRBJ2-1; 7 bases align to TRBD2. The CDR3 totals 17 residues. Germline-derived CDR1 and CDR2 are SGHRS and YFSETQ. The CDR3 region is CASSLALVASGSREQFF. The CDR3, as DNA: TGCGCTAGCAGCTTGGCCTTGGTGGCTAGCGGCTCCCGGGAGCAGTTCTTC.

The chain employs TRBV6-5 and TRBJ2-5, with unresolved D. Deletions cut 2 bases from V and 2 bases from J, with 12 bases between. CDR3 size: 15 residues. Germline V gives CDR1 MNHEY, CDR2 SVGAGI. CDR3 bases: TGTGCCAGCAGTTACCCCTGGGGAAGGCAAGAGACCCAGTACTTC. This encodes CASSYPWGRQETQYF.

There are many counts of this clone. The V and J genes are TRBV4-1 and TRBJ2-7, with 8 bases fitting TRBD2. This CDR3 region has 15 residues. The germline V gene encodes CDR1 MGHRA and CDR2 YSYEKL. Trimming at V came to 3 bases and at J to 2 bases, leaving 6 bases not matched to a gene. CDR3 sequence (DNA): TGCGCCAGCAGCCACCGAGCGGGGGCCGCCTACGAGCAGTACTTC. Protein: CASSHRAGAAYEQYF.

This clone showed up many times. This rearrangement joins TRBV19 to TRBJ2-2; D assignment may be TRBD1 or TRBD2 (6 bases each). The V end was cut by 3 bases, the J end by 7 bases, with 12 bases between. Germline V CDR1 and CDR2: LNHDA, SQIVND (reference sequence). The CDR3 spans 14 residues. This CDR3 is CASSILGGGGELFF. CDR3 nucleotides: TGTGCCAGTAGTATTTTGGGGGGCGGCGGGGAGCTGTTTTTT. The variable domain in full, with the rest retrieved from reference TRBV19 and TRBJ2-2, is DGGITQSPKYLFRKEGQNVTLSCEQNLNHDAMYWYRQDPGQGLRLIYYSQIVNDFQKGDIAEGYSVSREKKESFPLTVTSAQKNPTAFYLCASSILGGGGELFFGEGSRLTVL.

The chain couples TRBV6-6 to TRBJ1-2; D unclear. Germline V gene lookup returns CDR1 MNHNY and CDR2 SVGAGI (reference sequence). V dropped 1 base and J dropped 0 bases, with 15 bases sitting between them. This CDR3 is built from 17 residues. The CDR3: CASSYLRRSSPNYGYTF. The DNA for the CDR3 is TGTGCCAGCAGTTACTTGCGACGGAGCTCCCCTAACTATGGCTACACCTTC.

This clone showed up many times. The J gene is TRBJ1-1, the V gene TRBV6-5, with D unresolved. The ends were cut back, 1 base at V and 1 base at J, with 4 bases in the middle. The CDR3 has 13 amino acids. The germline V gene encodes CDR1 MNHEY and CDR2 SVGAGI. As DNA, the CDR3 is TGTGCCAGCAGTTACTTCAGGAACACTGAAGCTTTCTTT. Translating it yields CASSYFRNTEAFF.

This clone was seen repeatedly, ten times or more. The genes are TRBV20-1 and TRBJ1-5, with D unresolved. The CDR3 is 13 amino acids. The germline V gene has CDR1 DFQATT and CDR2 SNEGSKA (reference sequence). The ends were cut back, 1 base at V and 3 bases at J, with 7 bases in the middle. CDR3 amino acids: CSARGGPNQPQHF. Written as DNA, the CDR3 is TGCAGTGCTAGAGGCGGGCCCAATCAGCCCCAGCATTTT.

This clone was picked up many times. The chain has TRBV25-1 and TRBJ2-7; D possibly corresponds to TRBD2 (6 bases). Germline V gene data show CDR1 as MGHDK and CDR2 as SYGVNS. The V and J ends lost 2 bases and 5 bases respectively, with 13 bases between them. The CDR3 totals 14 residues. Here the CDR3 reads CASSEEEGIDEQYF. The CDR3 DNA sequence: TGTGCCAGCAGTGAAGAGGAGGGTATCGACGAGCAGTACTTC.

This clone was seen at least ten times. J is TRBJ1-2 and V is TRBV4-1, with no clear D. The germline V gene has CDR1 MGHRA and CDR2 YSYEKL. V dropped 4 bases and J dropped 5 bases, with 17 bases sitting between them. The CDR3 consists of 15 residues. As DNA, the CDR3 is TGCGCCAGCAGCCCCCGGCCGGATACGGGGTATGGCTACACCTTC. Amino acid sequence: CASSPRPDTGYGYTF.

The gene calls are TRBV5-1 and TRBJ2-1; 8 bases match TRBD2. CDR1 SGHRS and CDR2 YFSETQ come from the germline V gene. J gave up 8 bases and V 0 bases, and 4 bases lay outside the gene matches. The CDR3 spans 14 residues. The chain's CDR3 is CASSLAAGEDEQFF. CDR3 DNA sequence: TGCGCCAGCAGCTTGGCAGCGGGAGAAGATGAGCAGTTCTTC.

This clone was counted ten times or more. This may be a read error, as it is one base from a much larger clone. This chain uses TRBV6-1 with TRBJ1-6, with D uncertain. Germline V lookup: CDR1 MNHNS, CDR2 SASEGT. The V end lost 5 bases, the J end lost 0 bases, and 14 bases lay between the germline ends. This CDR3 is 17 amino acids long. CDR3 protein: CASSPFLWVSYNSPLHF. For the CDR3, the DNA is TGTGCCAGCAGTCCGTTCCTTTGGGTCTCCTATAATTCACCCCTCCACTTT.

This clone was counted at least ten times. The gene calls are TRBV5-1 and TRBJ1-3; 7 nucleotides agree with TRBD1. The CDR3 extends over 15 amino acids. CDR1 and CDR2 from the germline V gene are SGHRS and YFSETQ. The V gene end was trimmed by 4 bases and the J gene end by 0 bases; junction bases not matched to a gene: 4. The CDR3 sequence: CASSIGTDSGNTIYF. Written as DNA, the CDR3 is TGCGCCAGCAGCATAGGGACAGACTCTGGAAACACCATATATTTT.